The 26 T cell receptor beta chains given below trace back to one sample, sequenced in a study of cytomegalovirus exposure and HLA in healthy donors. The PCR had 60 Vbeta and 13 Jbeta primers. TCRdb's table, derived via immunoSEQ multiplex PCR, lists solely in-frame clones and lacks some. The table has some 160,000 clones, about 88% seen once; the top ten hold over 2.5%. The sequenced sample was PBMCs. Receptors originate from a man aged 25 to 45 in good health and CMV-seropositive.

This chain joins TRBV5-1 and TRBJ2-7, with TRBD2 identical over 14 bases. V shed 4 bases, J shed 0 bases, and the junction held 12 bases outside the gene matches. Per germline, CDR1 SGHRS and CDR2 YFSETQ. CDR3 length equals 19 residues. CDR3 loop: CASSHQPTSGRAASYEQYF. The CDR3 DNA sequence: TGCGCCAGCAGCCACCAACCGACTAGCGGGAGGGCCGCCTCCTACGAGCAGTACTTC.

The chain combines TRBV29-1 with TRBJ1-6, with unresolved D. The CDR3 spans 15 residues. Deletions cut 4 bases from V and 0 bases from J, with 10 bases between. Germline V gives CDR1 SQVTM, CDR2 ANQGSEA. CDR3 coding DNA: TGCAGCGTTGCAGAAGGGAGCTCCTATAATTCACCCCTCCACTTT. It codes for CSVAEGSSYNSPLHF.

This chain links TRBV6-5 with TRBJ2-1; D not certain. This CDR3 is 15 amino acids long. Trimming took off 0 bases at V and 4 bases at J, with 10 bases between the two ends. The V gene's germline CDR1 is MNHEY and CDR2 SVGAGI. The CDR3 region is CASSYSIAGYNEQFF. The CDR3 DNA reads as TGTGCCAGCAGTTACTCGATCGCCGGGTACAATGAGCAGTTCTTC.

The V and J genes are TRBV11-3 and TRBJ2-6, with TRBD1 as a possible D gene (5 bases). The germline gives CDR1 SGHNT, CDR2 YENEEA. This CDR3 has 19 amino acids. V gave up 4 bases and J gave up 0 bases, with 19 bases separating them. The CDR3 loop is CASSSYTDTFISGANVLTF. The CDR3 nucleotides read TGTGCCAGCAGCTCGTATACGGACACCTTTATCTCTGGGGCCAACGTCCTGACTTTC. Full variable domain (missing parts from reference TRBV11-3 and TRBJ2-6): EAGVVQSPRYKIIEKKQPVAFWCNPISGHNTLYWYLQNLGQGPELLIRYENEEAVDDSQLPKDRFSAERLKGVDSTLKIQPAELGDSAVYLCASSSYTDTFISGANVLTFGAGSRLTVL.

Concerning this clone: Other DNA sequences in this sample translate to the same CDR3. The rearrangement joins TRBV9 to TRBJ2-1; 7 positions match TRBD2. V lost 0 bases to trimming and J lost 4 bases; unmatched junction nucleotides: 4. CDR1 and CDR2 from the germline V gene are SGDLS and YYNGEE. This CDR3 region has 15 residues. The CDR3, as DNA: TGTGCCAGCAGCGTAGGTCTAGCGGAATACAATGAGCAGTTCTTC. As protein: CASSVGLAEYNEQFF.

J is TRBJ2-2 and V is TRBV7-9; 7 nucleotides agree with TRBD2. Germline CDR1 is SEHNR and CDR2 is FQNEAQ (reference sequence). This CDR3 has 16 amino acids. V dropped 5 bases and J dropped 7; count of bases not matched to a gene: 13. DNA of the CDR3: TGTGCCAGCAGCCTCACTAGCGCCCTTGGGGTCGGGGAGCTGTTTTTT. Amino acid sequence: CASSLTSALGVGELFF. The whole variable domain, remainder taken from reference TRBV7-9 and TRBJ2-2, is DTGVSQNPRHKITKRGQNVTFRCDPISEHNRLYWYRQTLGQGPEFLTYFQNEAQLEKSRLLSDRFSAERPKGSFSTLEIQRTEQGDSAMYLCASSLTSALGVGELFFGEGSRLTVL.

J is TRBJ2-5 and V is TRBV5-4, with 8 positions matching TRBD2. The CDR3 consists of 13 residues. V shed 4 bases, J shed 1 base, and the junction held 0 bases outside the gene matches. The germline gives CDR1 SGHNT, CDR2 YYREEE (reference sequence). CDR3 amino acids: CASSGLAQETQYF. In nucleotides, the CDR3 is TGTGCCAGCAGCGGACTAGCCCAAGAGACCCAGTACTTC.

The rearrangement joins TRBV4-3 to TRBJ1-1, with D possibly matching TRBD1 (6 bases). The germline CDR1 and CDR2 sequences are LGHNA and YSLEER. CDR3 size: 17 residues. Trimming pared 0 bases from V and 0 bases from J, leaving 14 bases between. The CDR3 region has the DNA TGCGCCAGCAGCCAAGATACCCGACAGGACTTGAACACTGAAGCTTTCTTT. It encodes CASSQDTRQDLNTEAFF.

This clone appeared a single time. This chain uses TRBV2 with TRBJ1-1; a possible D gene is TRBD1 (5 bases). The V end was cut by 5 bases, the J end by 7 bases, with 11 bases between. Germline CDR1 SNHLY, CDR2 FYNNEI. This CDR3 is built from 12 residues. The CDR3 sequence is CASSWGDGEAFF. In DNA form, the CDR3 reads TGTGCCAGCAGTTGGGGGGACGGTGAAGCTTTCTTT.

The rearrangement joins TRBV11-1 to TRBJ1-1; no clear D. The CDR3 covers 18 residues. The germline CDR1 and CDR2 sequences are SGHAT and FQDESV (reference sequence). V was shortened by 2 bases and J by 0 bases, with 19 bases between the two germline ends. CDR3 bases: TGTGCCAGCAGCTTATTCCCTCTGACACCCTTAATGAACACTGAAGCTTTCTTT. It specifies CASSLFPLTPLMNTEAFF.

This clone was seen a single time. This sequence joins TRBV2 and TRBJ2-2; no firm D call. CDR3 length: 15 amino acids. From germline, CDR1 is SNHLY and CDR2 FYNNEI. Trimming cost V 5 bases and J 0 bases, with 10 bases left between them. CDR3 sequence (DNA): TGTGCCAGCAGTCTAGACTCGGCGAACACCGGGGAGCTGTTTTTT. It specifies CASSLDSANTGELFF.

This sequence joins TRBV27 and TRBJ1-1; D is ambiguous. This CDR3 has 16 amino acids. CDR1 is MNHEY, CDR2 SMNVEV, per germline (reference sequence). V lost 4 bases to trimming and J lost 0 bases, with 15 bases between them. The CDR3 coding sequence is TGTGCCAGCAGTTCGGGCAGCAGAGGGTTGAACACTGAAGCTTTCTTT. The encoded protein is CASSSGSRGLNTEAFF.

As regards this clone: Different DNA sequences within this sample yield the same CDR3. The chain combines TRBV18 with TRBJ2-3; D possibly corresponds to TRBD1 (6 bases). Germline CDR1 reads KGHSH; CDR2 reads LQKENI. This CDR3 is 14 amino acids long. Trimming removed 3 bases at V and 0 bases at J, with 7 bases between. The CDR3 nucleotides read TGTGCCAGCTCACCCACAGGGAGCACAGATACGCAGTATTTT. Translating gives CASSPTGSTDTQYF.

This rearrangement joins TRBV5-1 to TRBJ2-7; perhaps TRBD2 as D (5 bases). The CDR3 loop spans 13 amino acids. The V and J ends lost 2 bases and 2 bases respectively, with 8 bases between them. Per germline, CDR1 SGHRS and CDR2 YFSETQ. The CDR3 sequence: CASSFNGAYEQYF. The DNA for the CDR3 is TGCGCCAGCAGCTTCAACGGGGCCTACGAGCAGTACTTC. The full variable domain, with the rest looked up from reference TRBV5-1 and TRBJ2-7, is KAGVTQTPRYLIKTRGQQVTLSCSPISGHRSVSWYQQTPGQGLQFLFEYFSETQRNKGNFPGRFSGRQFSNSRSEMNVSTLELGDSALYLCASSFNGAYEQYFGPGTRLTVT.

This chain links TRBV14 with TRBJ2-5; TRBD2 matches at 11 bases. The V and J ends lost 4 bases and 6 bases, in that order; junction bases with no gene match: 7. Germline loops: CDR1 SGHDN, CDR2 FVKESK. This CDR3 is built from 15 residues. DNA for the CDR3: TGTGCCAGCAGCCGCGGGACTAGCGGAAGCAAGACCCAGTACTTC. Translating it yields CASSRGTSGSKTQYF.

This clone appeared a single time. The rearrangement joins TRBV7-2 to TRBJ2-1; TRBD1 aligns across 11 bases. The CDR3 length is 15 residues. Trimming cost V 5 bases and J 8 bases; bases outside gene matches: 8. CDR1 SGHTA and CDR2 FQGNSA come from the germline V gene. In nucleotides, the CDR3 is TGTGCCAGCAGCCCCGGACAGGGGGCTCGGGATGAGCAGTTCTTC. This codes for CASSPGQGARDEQFF.

The CDR3 here is CASAAGGPTGQYF. CDR3 nucleotide sequence: TGCGCCAGCGCGGCGGGAGGCCCGACGGGGCAGTACTTC. This sequence joins TRBV10-2 and TRBJ2-7; 8 nucleotides agree with TRBD2. Germline CDR1 reads WSHSY; CDR2 reads SAAADI. The CDR3 consists of 13 residues. Trimming at V came to 8 bases and at J to 9 bases, leaving 12 bases not matched to a gene.

V and J are TRBV7-9 and TRBJ2-2; 8 nucleotides agree with TRBD2. Germline-derived CDR1 and CDR2 are SEHNR and FQNEAQ (reference sequence). V dropped 3 bases and J dropped 2; count of bases not matched to a gene: 8. This CDR3 is built from 17 residues. The CDR3 protein is CASSFGTTSANTGELFF. The CDR3 coding sequence is TGTGCCAGCAGCTTTGGGACGACTAGCGCTAACACCGGGGAGCTGTTTTTT.

The chain combines TRBV5-1 with TRBJ1-4; no firm D call. V was clipped by 4 bases and J by 0 bases, with 10 bases between them. Germline V gives CDR1 SGHRS, CDR2 YFSETQ. This CDR3 has 15 amino acids. For the CDR3, the DNA is TGCGCCAGCAGCCCCGAGGGAGCAACTAATGAAAAACTGTTTTTT. Translated, it gives CASSPEGATNEKLFF.

This chain links TRBV28 with TRBJ2-2; 7 bases fit TRBD2. In germline, CDR1 is MDHEN, CDR2 SYDVKM. The J segment lost 6 bases and the V segment lost 3 bases, leaving 4 bases of the junction unmatched. The CDR3 is made up of 14 amino acids. The CDR3 DNA follows: TGTGCCAGCAGTTTCCGGGGGAGGGCCGGGGAGCTGTTTTTT. Translated, it gives CASSFRGRAGELFF.

J is TRBJ2-5 and V is TRBV15, with 12 bases lining up with TRBD2. Trimming removed 0 bases from V and 5 bases from J; junction bases left unmatched: 10. CDR3 length: 18 amino acids. Germline V gene data show CDR1 as LNHNV and CDR2 as YYDKDF (reference sequence). In DNA form, the CDR3 reads TGTGCCACCAGCAGAGATCTGTCTAGCGGGAGGGCCTCGGAGACCCAGTACTTC. As protein: CATSRDLSSGRASETQYF.

The chain employs TRBV5-4 and TRBJ2-5, with a weak D call TRBD1 (6 bases). The CDR3 is 14 residues long. Germline V lookup: CDR1 SGHNT, CDR2 YYREEE (reference sequence). The V gene lost 4 bases and the J gene lost 2 bases, with 12 bases spanning the gap. The DNA for the CDR3 is TGTGCCAGCAGCCTAGGACAGCAACAAGAGACCCAGTACTTC. Its translation is CASSLGQQQETQYF. Combining the CDR3 with reference TRBV5-4 and TRBJ2-5 gives the whole variable domain ETGVTQSPTHLIKTRGQQVTLRCSSQSGHNTVSWYQQALGQGPQFIFQYYREEENGRGNFPPRFSGLQFPNYSSELNVNALELDDSALYLCASSLGQQQETQYFGPGTRLLVL.

The chain joins TRBV4-3 to TRBJ1-2; perhaps TRBD1 as D (5 bases). CDR1 LGHNA and CDR2 YSLEER come from the germline V gene. The CDR3 runs 15 residues. V was shortened by 0 bases and J by 4 bases, with 12 bases between the two germline ends. The CDR3 nucleotides read TGCGCCAGCAGCCAAGATTCCGCCAGGGTCTATGGCTACACCTTC. Its protein is CASSQDSARVYGYTF.

The V and J genes are TRBV18 and TRBJ2-5; D is unclear. This CDR3 contains 13 residues. Germline assignment: CDR1 KGHSH and CDR2 LQKENI. Trimming shortened V by 3 bases and J by 2 bases, and 7 bases separated the two germline ends. Here the CDR3 reads CASSPELQETQYF. The CDR3 nucleotides are TGTGCCAGCTCACCTGAACTTCAAGAGACCCAGTACTTC.

CDR3 DNA sequence: TGTGCCAGCAGCGTATCCGGGACTCCGAGATGGGCAGATACGCAGTATTTT. It is translated as CASSVSGTPRWADTQYF. This rearrangement joins TRBV9 to TRBJ2-3; D possibly corresponds to TRBD2 (6 bases). Deletions cut 1 base from V and 4 bases from J, with 19 bases between. This CDR3 is built from 17 residues. Germline assignment: CDR1 SGDLS and CDR2 YYNGEE. The full variable domain, its missing parts supplied by reference TRBV9 and TRBJ2-3, is DSGVTQTPKHLITATGQRVTLRCSPRSGDLSVYWYQQSLDQGLQFLIQYYNGEERAKGNILERFSAQQFPDLHSELNLSSLELGDSALYFCASSVSGTPRWADTQYFGPGTRLTVL.

The chain couples TRBV5-1 to TRBJ1-1, with TRBD1 as a possible D gene (5 bases). Germline CDR1 SGHRS, CDR2 YFSETQ. Trimming cost V 1 base and J 0 bases, with 7 bases left between them. This CDR3 region has 14 residues. This chain's CDR3 is CASSLSGMNTEAFF. The CDR3 DNA reads as TGCGCCAGCAGCTTGTCAGGGATGAACACTGAAGCTTTCTTT.